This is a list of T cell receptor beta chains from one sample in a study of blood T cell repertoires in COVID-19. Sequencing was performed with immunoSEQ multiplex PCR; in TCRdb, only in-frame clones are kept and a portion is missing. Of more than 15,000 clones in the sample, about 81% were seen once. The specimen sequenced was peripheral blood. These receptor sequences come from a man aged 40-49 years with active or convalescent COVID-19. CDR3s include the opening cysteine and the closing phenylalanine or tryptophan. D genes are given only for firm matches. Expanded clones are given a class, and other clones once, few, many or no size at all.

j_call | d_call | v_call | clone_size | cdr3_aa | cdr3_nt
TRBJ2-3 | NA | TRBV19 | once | CASSSGVPTDTQYF | TGTGCCAGCTCTTCAGGGGTCCCGACAGATACGCAGTATTTT
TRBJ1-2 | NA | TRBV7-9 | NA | CASSFGGYTF | TGTGCCAGCAGCTTCGGGGGCTACACCTTC
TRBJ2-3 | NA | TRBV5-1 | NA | CASSSGTRSTDTQYF | TGCGCCAGCAGCTCTGGGACAAGGAGCACAGATACGCAGTATTTT
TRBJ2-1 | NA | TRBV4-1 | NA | CASSQEAGVNEQFF | TGCGCCAGCAGCCAAGAGGCAGGGGTCAATGAGCAGTTCTTC
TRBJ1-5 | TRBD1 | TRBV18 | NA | CASSKTGTGTWPQHF | TGTGCCAGCTCAAAGACCGGGACAGGGACATGGCCCCAGCATTTT
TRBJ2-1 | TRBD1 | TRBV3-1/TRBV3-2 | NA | CASRLTGGESNEQFF | TGTGCCAGCAGGCTCACAGGGGGCGAGAGCAATGAGCAGTTCTTC
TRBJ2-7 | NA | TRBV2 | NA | CASTPTAGSPPSEQYF | TGTGCCAGCACCCCTACCGCCGGGAGCCCGCCATCCGAGCAGTACTTC
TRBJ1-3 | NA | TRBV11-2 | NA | CASSLTVSGNTIYF | TGTGCCAGCAGCCTGACAGTGTCTGGAAACACCATATATTTT
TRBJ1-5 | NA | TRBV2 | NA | CASSEIPSGQPQHF | TGTGCCAGCAGTGAAATACCTTCTGGCCAGCCCCAGCATTTT
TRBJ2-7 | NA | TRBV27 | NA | CASSRGLSYEQYF | TGTGCCAGCAGCCGGGGTCTCTCCTACGAGCAGTACTTC
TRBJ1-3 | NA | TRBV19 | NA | CASRIDRTGNTIYF | TGTGCCAGTAGGATAGACAGGACTGGAAACACCATATATTTT
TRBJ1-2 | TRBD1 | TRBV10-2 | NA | CASYDRVEGYTF | TGCGCCAGCTACGACAGGGTAGAGGGCTACACCTTC
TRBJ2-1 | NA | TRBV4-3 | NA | CASSPNSGSYNEQFF | TGCGCCAGCAGCCCCAACTCAGGCTCCTACAATGAGCAGTTCTTC
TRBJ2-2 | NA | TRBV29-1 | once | CSVAPQGTGGELFF | TGCAGCGTTGCCCCACAGGGAACGGGCGGGGAGCTGTTTTTT
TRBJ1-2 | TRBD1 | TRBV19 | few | CASSDRVRGYTF | TGTGCCAGTAGCGACAGGGTGAGAGGCTACACCTTC
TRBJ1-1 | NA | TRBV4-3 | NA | CASSQEIKGGTEAFF | TGCGCCAGCAGCCAAGAGATAAAAGGGGGCACTGAAGCTTTCTTT
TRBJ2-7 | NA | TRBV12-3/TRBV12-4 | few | CASSHPYSNEQYF | TGTGCCAGCAGTCACCCGTATAGTAACGAGCAGTACTTC
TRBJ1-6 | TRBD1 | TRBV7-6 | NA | CASSPRPLTGVNSPLHF | TGTGCCAGCAGCCCCCGACCATTGACAGGGGTTAATTCACCCCTCCACTTT
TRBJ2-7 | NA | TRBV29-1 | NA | CSVENRDSYEQYF | TGCAGCGTTGAGAACAGGGACTCCTACGAGCAGTACTTC
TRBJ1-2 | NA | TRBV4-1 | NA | CASSQDRLNYGYTF | TGCGCCAGCAGCCAAGATCGACTTAACTATGGCTACACCTTC
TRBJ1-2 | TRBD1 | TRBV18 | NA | CASSPGTGWVYYGYTF | TGTGCCAGCTCACCCGGGACAGGGTGGGTATACTATGGCTACACCTTC
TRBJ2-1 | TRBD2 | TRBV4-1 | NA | CASSQPSGASTNEQFF | TGCGCCAGCAGCCAACCTAGCGGGGCTTCTACCAATGAGCAGTTCTTC
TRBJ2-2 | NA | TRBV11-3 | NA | CASSSFANTGELFF | TGTGCCAGCAGCTCGTTCGCGAACACCGGGGAGCTGTTTTTT
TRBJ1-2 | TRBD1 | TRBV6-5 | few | CASRPTPTGGNGYTF | TGTGCCAGCAGGCCTACCCCCACAGGGGGCAATGGCTACACCTTC
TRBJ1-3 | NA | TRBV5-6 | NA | CASRSEGPGNTIYF | TGTGCCAGCAGGTCCGAGGGCCCAGGAAACACCATATATTTT
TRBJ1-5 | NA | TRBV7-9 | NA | CASSLSELGQPQHF | TGTGCCAGCAGCTTATCGGAGCTAGGTCAGCCCCAGCATTTT
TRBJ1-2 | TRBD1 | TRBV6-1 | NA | CASSERGLGGYTF | TGTGCCAGCAGTGAAAGGGGGCTGGGTGGCTACACCTTC
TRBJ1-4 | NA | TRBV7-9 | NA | CASSLATGLSSEKLFF | TGTGCCAGCAGCTTGGCTACAGGGCTATCAAGTGAAAAACTGTTTTTT